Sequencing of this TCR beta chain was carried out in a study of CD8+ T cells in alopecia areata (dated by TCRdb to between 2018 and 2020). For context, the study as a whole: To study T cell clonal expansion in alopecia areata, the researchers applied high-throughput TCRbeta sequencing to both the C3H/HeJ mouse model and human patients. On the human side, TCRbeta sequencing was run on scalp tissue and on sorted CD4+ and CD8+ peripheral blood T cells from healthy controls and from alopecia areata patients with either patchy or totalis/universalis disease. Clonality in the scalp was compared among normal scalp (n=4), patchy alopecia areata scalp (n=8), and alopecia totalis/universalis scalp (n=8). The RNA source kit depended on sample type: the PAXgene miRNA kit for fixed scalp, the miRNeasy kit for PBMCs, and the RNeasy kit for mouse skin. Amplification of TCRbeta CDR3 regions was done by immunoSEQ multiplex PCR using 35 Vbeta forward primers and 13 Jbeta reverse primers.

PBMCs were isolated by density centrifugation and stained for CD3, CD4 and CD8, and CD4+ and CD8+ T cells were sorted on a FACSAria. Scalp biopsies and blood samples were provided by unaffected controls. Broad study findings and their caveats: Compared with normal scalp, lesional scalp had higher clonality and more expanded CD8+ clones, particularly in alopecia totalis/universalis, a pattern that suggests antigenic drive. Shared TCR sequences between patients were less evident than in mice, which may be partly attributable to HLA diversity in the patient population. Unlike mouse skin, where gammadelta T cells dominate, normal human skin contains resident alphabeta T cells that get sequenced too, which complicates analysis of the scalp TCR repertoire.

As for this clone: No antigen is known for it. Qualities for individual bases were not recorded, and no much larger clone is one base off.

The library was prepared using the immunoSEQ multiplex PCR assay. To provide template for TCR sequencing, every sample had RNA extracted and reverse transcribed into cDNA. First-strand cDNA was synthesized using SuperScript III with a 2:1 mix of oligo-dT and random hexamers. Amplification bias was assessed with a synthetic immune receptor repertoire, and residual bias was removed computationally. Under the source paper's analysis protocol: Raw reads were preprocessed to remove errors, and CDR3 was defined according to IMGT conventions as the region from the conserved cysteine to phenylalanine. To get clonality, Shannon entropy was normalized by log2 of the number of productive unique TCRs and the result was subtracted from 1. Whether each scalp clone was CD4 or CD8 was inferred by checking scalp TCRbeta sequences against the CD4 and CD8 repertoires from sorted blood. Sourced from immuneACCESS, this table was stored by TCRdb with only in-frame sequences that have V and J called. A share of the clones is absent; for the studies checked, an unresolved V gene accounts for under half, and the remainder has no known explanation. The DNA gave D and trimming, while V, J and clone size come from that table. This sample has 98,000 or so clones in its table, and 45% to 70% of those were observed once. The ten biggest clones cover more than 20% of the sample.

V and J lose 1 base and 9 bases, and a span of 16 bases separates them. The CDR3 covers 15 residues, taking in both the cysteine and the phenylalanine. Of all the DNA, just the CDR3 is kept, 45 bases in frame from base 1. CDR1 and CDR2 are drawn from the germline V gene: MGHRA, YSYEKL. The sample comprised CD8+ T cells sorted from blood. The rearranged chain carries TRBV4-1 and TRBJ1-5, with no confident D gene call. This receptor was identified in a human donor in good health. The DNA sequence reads TGCGCCAGCAGCCAAGTATCGACGGACGGTCCGCCCCAGCATTTT. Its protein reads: CASSQVSTDGPPQHF.